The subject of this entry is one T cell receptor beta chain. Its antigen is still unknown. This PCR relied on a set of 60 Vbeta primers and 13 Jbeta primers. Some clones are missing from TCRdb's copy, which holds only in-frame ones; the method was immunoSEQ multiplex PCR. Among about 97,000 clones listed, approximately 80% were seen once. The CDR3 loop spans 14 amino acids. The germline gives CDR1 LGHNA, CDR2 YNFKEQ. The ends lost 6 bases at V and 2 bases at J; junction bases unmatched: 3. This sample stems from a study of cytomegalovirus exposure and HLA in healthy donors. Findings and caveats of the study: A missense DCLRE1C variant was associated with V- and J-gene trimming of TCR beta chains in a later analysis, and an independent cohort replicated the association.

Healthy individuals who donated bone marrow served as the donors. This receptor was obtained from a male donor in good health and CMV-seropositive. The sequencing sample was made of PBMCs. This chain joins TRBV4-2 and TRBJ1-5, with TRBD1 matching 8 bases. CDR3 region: CASSQGARNQPQHF. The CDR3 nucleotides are TGTGCCAGCAGTCAGGGGGCCCGCAATCAGCCCCAGCATTTT.